This section outlines one T cell receptor (beta chain) sequence together with its context. Its cognate antigen has yet to be identified. No base quality information exists; no much larger clone differs at one position. Healthy HIV-negative adults with no recently reported acute infections or vaccinations were included as donors. Only Caucasian adults living in Nashville, Tennessee, USA were represented among the donors. CD4+ T cells were enriched through magnetic negative selection, after which naive cells were positively selected on CD45RA and the remaining negative fraction served as the memory subset. Blood was collected by leukapheresis, and PBMCs were isolated by Ficoll-Histopaque density gradient centrifugation and then cryopreserved in liquid nitrogen vapor phase. Analytical flow cytometry was used to check the purity and quantity of each magnetically sorted T cell population. Genomic DNA was isolated from each sorted fraction and quantified by UV absorbance on a Nanodrop 2000c.

Using the deep immunoSEQ assay, TCR CDR3 regions were amplified from genomic DNA by multiplex PCR. Extracted genomic DNA from each cell subset was spread evenly across all wells of several immunoSEQ 96-well plates, with each plate serving as a replicate. For sorted subsets, 200 to 250 ng of genomic DNA, equivalent to 25,000 to 35,000 T cell genomes, went into each replicate PCR. Purified libraries were quantified with a Qubit 3.0 fluorometer, sized on a Bioanalyzer 2100, and re-quantified with the KAPA Library Quantification kit. Every immunoSEQ 96-well plate was sequenced on a separate single-read 150-cycle Illumina NextSeq 550 flow cell. The published analysis was carried out like this. Because only junctional sequences without quality scores were contained in the immunoSEQ output, filtering matching that applied to full-length reads could not be performed. To assign V/J genes and CDR3, sequences were annotated against IMGT germline references using PyIR, a Python wrapper for IgBLAST v1.9. Any read was removed if the V/J assignment was weak (E-value above 1e-6), the CDR3 was missing, or the read contained stop codons, out-of-frame junctions, or ambiguous translated residues. A V3J clonotype was defined by an identical inferred V gene, J gene, and CDR3 amino acid sequence. The percentage overlap between two repertoires was calculated by dividing the number of shared unique clonotypes by the size of the smaller repertoire. Richness of each repertoire was evaluated using RTK rarefaction, the Chao1 estimator, and Recon v2.1 estimates of unobserved clonotypes. For all TCRbeta clonotypes obtained by the gDNA method from a few donors, generation probabilities were computed with OLGA. Sourced from immuneACCESS, this table was stored by TCRdb with only in-frame sequences that have V and J called. A share of the clones is absent; for the studies checked, an unresolved V gene accounts for under half, and the remainder has no known explanation. The V and J calls and clone size were taken over from that table, and D and trimming were inferred from the DNA. Counted in this sample were roughly 2,500,000 clones; roughly 93% of them appeared once. Roughly 0.36% of the sample is taken by the ten largest.

These data are taken from a study of shared clonotypes between healthy human individuals (dated by TCRdb to 2020 to 2021). Study-level background: The cohort included a few men and a couple of women between 18 and 49 years of age. For each donor, CD4 naive and CD4 memory were each given three plates, CD8 naive was given two plates, and CD8 memory was given one plate. To estimate repertoire size and how much clonotype sharing occurs between individuals, the study deeply sequenced the blood TCR repertoires of several healthy adults. To increase sequencing depth and limit assay-specific biases, TCR repertoire library preparation and sequencing were carried out by different laboratories using diverse techniques. Each donor's leukapheresis produced roughly between roughly 0.85 and 9.5 billion PBMCs. Study-level results and caveats: Based on pairwise subsampling, the degree of clonotype sharing among donors was expected to be affected by sequencing depth. The genetic and exposure-history diversity represented was limited by the small number of donors. Sampling was restricted to blood, and TCR repertoires in tissue are likely to differ from TCR repertoires in blood. Incomplete sequencing was indicated by rarefaction of sorted-subset datasets, despite the large sequencing depth. Higher generation probabilities were observed for clonotypes shared by all four sorted-subset donors than for non-shared clonotypes. Sharing across a handful of donors was observed for approximately 5% of naive CD4, over 3% of naive CD8, 2% to 2.5% of memory CD4, and approximately 0.41% of memory CD8 clonotypes. Estimated clonotype richness was generally larger for naive than for memory subsets.

This TCR was sampled from a man aged 18 to 29 in good health. Some clones in this sample may be carry-over from other donors' samples. The specimen was naive CD4+ T cells from PBMCs. Interpreted using the paper, the cell subset or site label stands for: CD45RA+ positively selected.

In nucleotide form, the sequence is TGTGCCAGCAGTGAGGGACAGGGTGTAGATACGCAGTATTTT. Translated, this is CASSEGQGVDTQYF. The chain couples TRBV25-1 to TRBJ2-3; the central 9 bases match TRBD1. V has 3 bases trimmed and J has 5 bases trimmed; junction bases matching no gene number 3. From the cysteine up to the phenylalanine, the CDR3 has a length of 14 residues. Only CDR3 DNA is held: 42 bases, read in frame from base 1. Per the germline V gene, MGHDK is the CDR1 and SYGVNS is the CDR2.